These T cell receptor beta chains were read from a single sample in a study of radiation and T cells in renal cell carcinoma. Measured with immunoSEQ multiplex PCR; TCRdb has only the in-frame clones, and not every one. Here the sample spans about 150,000 clones, around nine tenths being singletons. This specimen consisted of blood, obtained from a patient whose treatment included radiotherapy and nephrectomy. All receptors come from a woman between 50 and 59 years old with renal cell carcinoma. Both conserved end residues are part of each CDR3. D genes are given only for firm matches.

v_call,d_call,j_call,cdr3_nt,cdr3_aa
TRBV5-4,-,TRBJ2-5,TGTGCCAGCAGCTCCGGACCGGCGAATAGGGAGACCCAGTACTTC,CASSSGPANRETQYF
TRBV6-5,-,TRBJ1-4,TGTGCCAGCAGTTACTCGCCTGCAACTAATGAAAAACTGTTTTTT,CASSYSPATNEKLFF
TRBV7-9,TRBD1,TRBJ1-3,TGTGCCAGCAGCTCTCCGGGACAGGGGACTGGAAACACCATATATTTT,CASSSPGQGTGNTIYF
TRBV19,TRBD1,TRBJ1-5,TGTGCCAGTAGGATACAGGGGGCACGTCAGCCCCAGCATTTT,CASRIQGARQPQHF
TRBV6-5,TRBD1,TRBJ1-5,TGTGCCAGCAGCGACGGACAGGGGAGCAATCAGCCCCAGCATTTT,CASSDGQGSNQPQHF
TRBV6-4,-,TRBJ1-1,TGTGCCAGCAGGACACTCCCTAACACTGAAGCTTTCTTT,CASRTLPNTEAFF
TRBV5-1,TRBD2,TRBJ2-1,TGCGCCAGCAGCTTGGGTCCCGGGCTAGCGGGGGGACTCGATGAGCAGTTCTTC,CASSLGPGLAGGLDEQFF
TRBV10-3,-,TRBJ1-1,TGTGCCATCAGTGAGTTGGGTGGGAGCACTGAAGCTTTCTTT,CAISELGGSTEAFF
TRBV30,-,TRBJ2-1,TGTGCCTGGAACCGGGACCTCAGAAATGAGCAGTTCTTC,CAWNRDLRNEQFF
TRBV6-5,-,TRBJ2-1,TGTGCCAGCAGTTACATTCGGGGGTCCTACAATGAGCAGTTCTTC,CASSYIRGSYNEQFF
TRBV6-1,TRBD1,TRBJ2-7,TGTGCCAGCAGGCCCTATAGAGGGGGCCACGAGCAGTACTTC,CASRPYRGGHEQYF
TRBV7-9,-,TRBJ1-2,TGTGCCAACAGCTTAGGGTCGCAGGTTTTTAACTATGGCTACACCTTC,CANSLGSQVFNYGYTF
TRBV7-9,TRBD1,TRBJ1-1,TGTGCCAGCAGCCTTAGTCAGGGGGACATCACTGAAGCTTTCTTT,CASSLSQGDITEAFF
TRBV12-5,-,TRBJ2-7,TGTGCTAGTGGTCTCGAGGGACACTTGCAGTACTTC,CASGLEGHLQYF
TRBV5-3,-,TRBJ1-1,TGTGCCAGAAGCTTGGATTTTCCAGGGGCGAACACTGAAGCTTTCTTT,CARSLDFPGANTEAFF
TRBV4-1,TRBD2,TRBJ2-7,TGCGCCAGCAGCCAACTCCCCGGGGGGGACATTCGTCGCGAGCAGTACTTC,CASSQLPGGDIRREQYF
TRBV6-6,TRBD1,TRBJ2-7,TGTGCCAGCAGTTTTCCGGGACAGGGATCCTACGAGCAGTACTTC,CASSFPGQGSYEQYF